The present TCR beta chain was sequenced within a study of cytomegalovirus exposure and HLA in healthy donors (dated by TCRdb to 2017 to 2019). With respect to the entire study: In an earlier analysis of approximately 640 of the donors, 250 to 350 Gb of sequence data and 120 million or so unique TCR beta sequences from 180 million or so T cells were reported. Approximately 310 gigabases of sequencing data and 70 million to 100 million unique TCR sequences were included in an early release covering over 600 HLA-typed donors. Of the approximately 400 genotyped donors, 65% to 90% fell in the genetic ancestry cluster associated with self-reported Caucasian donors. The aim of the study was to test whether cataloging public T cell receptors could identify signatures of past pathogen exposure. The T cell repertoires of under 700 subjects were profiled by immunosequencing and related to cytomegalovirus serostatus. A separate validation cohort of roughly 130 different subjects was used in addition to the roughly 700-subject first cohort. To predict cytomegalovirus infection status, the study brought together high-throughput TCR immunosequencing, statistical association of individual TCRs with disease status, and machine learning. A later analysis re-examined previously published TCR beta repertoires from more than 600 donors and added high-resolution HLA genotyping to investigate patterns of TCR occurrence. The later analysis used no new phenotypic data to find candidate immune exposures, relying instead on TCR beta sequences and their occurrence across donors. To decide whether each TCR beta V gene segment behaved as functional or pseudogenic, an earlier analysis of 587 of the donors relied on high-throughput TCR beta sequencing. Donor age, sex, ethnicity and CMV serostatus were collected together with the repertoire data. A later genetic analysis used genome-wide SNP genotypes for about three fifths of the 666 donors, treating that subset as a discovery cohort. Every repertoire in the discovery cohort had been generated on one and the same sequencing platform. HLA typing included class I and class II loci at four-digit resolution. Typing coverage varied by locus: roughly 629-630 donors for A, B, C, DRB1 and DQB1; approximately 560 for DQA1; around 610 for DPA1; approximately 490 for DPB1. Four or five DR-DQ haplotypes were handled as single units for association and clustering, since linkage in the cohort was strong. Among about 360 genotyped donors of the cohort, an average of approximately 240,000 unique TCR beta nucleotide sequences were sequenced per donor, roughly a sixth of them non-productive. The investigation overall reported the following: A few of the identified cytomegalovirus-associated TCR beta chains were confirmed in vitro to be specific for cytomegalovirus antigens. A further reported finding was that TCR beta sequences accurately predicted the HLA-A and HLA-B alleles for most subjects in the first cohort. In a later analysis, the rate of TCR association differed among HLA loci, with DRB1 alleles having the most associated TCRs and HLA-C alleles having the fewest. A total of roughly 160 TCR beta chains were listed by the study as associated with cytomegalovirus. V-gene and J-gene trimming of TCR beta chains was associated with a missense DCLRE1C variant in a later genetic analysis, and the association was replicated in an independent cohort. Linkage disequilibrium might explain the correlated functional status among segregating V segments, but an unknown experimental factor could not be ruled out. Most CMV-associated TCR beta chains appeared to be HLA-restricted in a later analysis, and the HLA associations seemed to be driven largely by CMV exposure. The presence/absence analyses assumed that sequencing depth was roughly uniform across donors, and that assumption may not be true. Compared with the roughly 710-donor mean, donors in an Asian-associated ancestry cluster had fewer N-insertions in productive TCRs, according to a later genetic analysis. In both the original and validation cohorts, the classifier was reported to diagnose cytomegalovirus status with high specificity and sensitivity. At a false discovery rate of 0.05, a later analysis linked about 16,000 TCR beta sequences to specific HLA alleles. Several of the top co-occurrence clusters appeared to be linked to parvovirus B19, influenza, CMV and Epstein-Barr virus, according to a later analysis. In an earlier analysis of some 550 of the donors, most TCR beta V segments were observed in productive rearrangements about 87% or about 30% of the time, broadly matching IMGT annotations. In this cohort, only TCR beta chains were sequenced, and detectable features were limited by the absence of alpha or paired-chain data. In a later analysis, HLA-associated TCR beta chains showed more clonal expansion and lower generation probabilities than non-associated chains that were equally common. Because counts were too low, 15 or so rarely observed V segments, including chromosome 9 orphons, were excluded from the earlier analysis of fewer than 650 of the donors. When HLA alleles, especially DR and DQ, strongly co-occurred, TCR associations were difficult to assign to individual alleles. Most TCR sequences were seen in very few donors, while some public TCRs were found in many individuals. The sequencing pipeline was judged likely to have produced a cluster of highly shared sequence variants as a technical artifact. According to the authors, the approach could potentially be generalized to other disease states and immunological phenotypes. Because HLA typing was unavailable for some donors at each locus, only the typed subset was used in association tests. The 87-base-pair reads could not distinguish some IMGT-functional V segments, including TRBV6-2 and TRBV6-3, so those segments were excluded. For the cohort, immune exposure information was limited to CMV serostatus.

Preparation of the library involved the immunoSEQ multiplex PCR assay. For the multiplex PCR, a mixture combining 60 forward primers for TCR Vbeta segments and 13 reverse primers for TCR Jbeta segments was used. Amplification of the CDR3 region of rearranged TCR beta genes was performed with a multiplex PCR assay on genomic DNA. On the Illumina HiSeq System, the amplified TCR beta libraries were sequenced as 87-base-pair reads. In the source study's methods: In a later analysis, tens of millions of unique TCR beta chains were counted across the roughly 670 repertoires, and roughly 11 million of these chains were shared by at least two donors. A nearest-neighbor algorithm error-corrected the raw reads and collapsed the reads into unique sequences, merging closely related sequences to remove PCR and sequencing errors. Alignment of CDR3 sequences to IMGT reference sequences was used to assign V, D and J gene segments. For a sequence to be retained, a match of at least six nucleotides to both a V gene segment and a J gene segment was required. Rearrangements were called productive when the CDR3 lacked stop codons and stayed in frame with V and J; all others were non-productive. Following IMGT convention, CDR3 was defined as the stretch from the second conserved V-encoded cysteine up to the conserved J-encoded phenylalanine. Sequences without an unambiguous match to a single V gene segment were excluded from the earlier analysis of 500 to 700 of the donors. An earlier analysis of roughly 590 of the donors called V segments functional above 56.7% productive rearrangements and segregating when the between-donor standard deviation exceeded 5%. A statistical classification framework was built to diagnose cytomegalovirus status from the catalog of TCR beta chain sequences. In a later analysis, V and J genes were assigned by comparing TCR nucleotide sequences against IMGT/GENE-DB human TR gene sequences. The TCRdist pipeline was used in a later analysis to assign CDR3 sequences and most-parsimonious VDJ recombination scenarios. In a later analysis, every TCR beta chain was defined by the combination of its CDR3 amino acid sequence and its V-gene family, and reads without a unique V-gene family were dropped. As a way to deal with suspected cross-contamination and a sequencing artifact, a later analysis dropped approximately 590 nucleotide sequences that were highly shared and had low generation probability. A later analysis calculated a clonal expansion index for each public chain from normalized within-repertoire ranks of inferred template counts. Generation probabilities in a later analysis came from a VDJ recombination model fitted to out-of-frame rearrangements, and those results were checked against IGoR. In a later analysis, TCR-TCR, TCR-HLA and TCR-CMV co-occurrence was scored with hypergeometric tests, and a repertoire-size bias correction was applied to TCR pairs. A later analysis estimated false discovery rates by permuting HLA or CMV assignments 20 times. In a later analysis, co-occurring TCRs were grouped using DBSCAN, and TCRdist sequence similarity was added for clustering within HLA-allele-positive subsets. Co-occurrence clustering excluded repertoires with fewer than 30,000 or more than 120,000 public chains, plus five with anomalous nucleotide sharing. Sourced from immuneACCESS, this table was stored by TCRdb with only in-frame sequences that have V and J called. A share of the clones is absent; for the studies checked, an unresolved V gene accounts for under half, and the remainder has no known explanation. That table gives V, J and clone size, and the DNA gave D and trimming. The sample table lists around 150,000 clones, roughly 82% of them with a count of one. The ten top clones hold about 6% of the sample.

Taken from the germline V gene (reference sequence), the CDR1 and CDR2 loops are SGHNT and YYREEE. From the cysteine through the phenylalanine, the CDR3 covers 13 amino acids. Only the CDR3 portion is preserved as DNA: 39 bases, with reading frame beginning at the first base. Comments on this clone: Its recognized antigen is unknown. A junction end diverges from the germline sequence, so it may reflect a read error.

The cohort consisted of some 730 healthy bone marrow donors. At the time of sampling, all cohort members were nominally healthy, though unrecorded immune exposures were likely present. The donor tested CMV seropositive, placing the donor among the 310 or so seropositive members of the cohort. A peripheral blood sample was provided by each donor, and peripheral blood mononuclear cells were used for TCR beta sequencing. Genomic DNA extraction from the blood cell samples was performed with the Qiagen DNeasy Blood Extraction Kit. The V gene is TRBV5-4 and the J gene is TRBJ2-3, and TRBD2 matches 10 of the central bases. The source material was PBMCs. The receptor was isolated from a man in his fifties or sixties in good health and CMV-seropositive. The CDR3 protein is CASSLEALAGRNF. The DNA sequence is TGTGCCAGCAGCTTGGAAGCACTAGCGGGAAGGAACTTT.